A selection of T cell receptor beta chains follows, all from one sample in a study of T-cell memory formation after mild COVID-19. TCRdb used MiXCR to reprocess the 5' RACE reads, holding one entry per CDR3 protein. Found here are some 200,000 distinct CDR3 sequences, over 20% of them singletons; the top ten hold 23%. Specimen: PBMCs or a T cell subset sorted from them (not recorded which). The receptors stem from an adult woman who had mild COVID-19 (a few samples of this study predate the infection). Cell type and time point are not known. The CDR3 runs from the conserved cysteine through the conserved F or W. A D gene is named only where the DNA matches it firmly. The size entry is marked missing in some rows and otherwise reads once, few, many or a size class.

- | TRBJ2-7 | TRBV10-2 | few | CASSEGLAGPTYEQYF | TGCGCCAGCAGTGAGGGCCTGGCGGGGCCAACCTACGAGCAGTACTTC
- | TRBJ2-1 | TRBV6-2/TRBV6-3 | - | CASTSGSYNEQFF | TGTGCCAGCACCTCAGGATCCTACAATGAGCAGTTCTTC
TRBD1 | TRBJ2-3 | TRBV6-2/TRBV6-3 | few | CASSSDRTAVPDTQYF | TGTGCCAGCAGTTCGGACAGGACTGCCGTCCCAGATACGCAGTATTTT
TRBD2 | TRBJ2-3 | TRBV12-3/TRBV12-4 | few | CASRLAGPADTQYF | TGTGCCAGCCGACTAGCGGGGCCTGCAGATACGCAGTATTTT
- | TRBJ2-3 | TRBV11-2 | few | CASSFGGDVTDTQYF | TGTGCCAGCAGCTTCGGGGGCGACGTCACAGATACGCAGTATTTT
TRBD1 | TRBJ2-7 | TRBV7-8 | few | CASSPGTGVEQYF | TGTGCCAGCAGCCCCGGGACAGGGGTCGAGCAGTACTTC
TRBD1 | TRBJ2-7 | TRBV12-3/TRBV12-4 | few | CASSPGQVYEQYF | TGTGCCAGCAGTCCGGGACAGGTGTACGAGCAGTACTTC
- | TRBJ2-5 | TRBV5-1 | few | CASSVSGSGETQYF | TGCGCCAGCAGCGTTTCAGGGTCGGGAGAGACCCAGTACTTC
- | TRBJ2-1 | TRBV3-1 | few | CASSHQSGEQFF | TGTGCCAGCAGCCATCAAAGTGGTGAGCAGTTCTTC
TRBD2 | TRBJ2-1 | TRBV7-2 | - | CASSLPGGAGNEQFF | TGTGCCAGCAGCTTACCCGGGGGGGCGGGCAATGAGCAGTTCTTC
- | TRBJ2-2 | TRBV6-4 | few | CASSGWRQTCEELFF | TGTGCCAGCAGTGGGTGGAGACAGACGTGCGAGGAGCTGTTTTTT
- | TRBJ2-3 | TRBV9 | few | CASSVDAPTDTQYF | TGTGCCAGCAGCGTAGACGCCCCCACAGATACGCAGTATTTT
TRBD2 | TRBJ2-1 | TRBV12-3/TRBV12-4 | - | CASSPVLRGGVHNEQFF | TGTGCCAGCAGCCCTGTCTTGCGGGGGGGCGTCCACAATGAGCAGTTCTTC
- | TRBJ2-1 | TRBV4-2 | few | CASSQPSDEQFF | TGTGCCAGCAGCCAACCTAGCGACGAGCAGTTCTTC
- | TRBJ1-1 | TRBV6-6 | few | CASSPEGFGEAFF | TGTGCCAGCAGCCCCGAGGGGTTCGGAGAAGCTTTCTTT
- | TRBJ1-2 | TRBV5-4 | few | CASSSAQRDLNYGYTF | TGTGCCAGCAGCTCGGCCCAGAGGGACCTTAACTATGGCTACACCTTC
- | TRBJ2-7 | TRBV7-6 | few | CASSLAGQDYEQYF | TGTGCCAGCAGCTTAGCGGGACAAGACTACGAGCAGTACTTC
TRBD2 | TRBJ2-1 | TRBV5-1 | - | CASSFSGAGEQFF | TGCGCCAGCAGCTTTAGCGGGGCAGGTGAGCAGTTCTTC
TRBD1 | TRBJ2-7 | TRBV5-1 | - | CASSLVATGTGNYEQYF | TGCGCCAGCAGCTTGGTTGCAACCGGGACAGGGAATTACGAGCAGTACTTC
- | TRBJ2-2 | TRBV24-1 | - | CATSDLWGPNTGELFF | TGTGCCACCAGTGATTTGTGGGGGCCGAACACCGGGGAGCTGTTTTTT
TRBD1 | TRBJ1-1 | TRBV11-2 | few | CASTNRGLDTEAFF | TGTGCCAGCACCAACAGGGGATTGGACACTGAAGCTTTCTTT
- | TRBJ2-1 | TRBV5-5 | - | CASRSGAGHNEQFF | TGTGCCAGCAGATCTGGGGCGGGGCACAATGAGCAGTTCTTC
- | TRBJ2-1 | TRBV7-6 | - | CASSLDEVGYYNEQFF | TGTGCCAGCAGCTTGGACGAGGTGGGGTACTACAATGAGCAGTTCTTC
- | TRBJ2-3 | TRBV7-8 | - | CASSLFKPDTQYF | TGTGCCAGCAGCTTATTTAAACCAGATACGCAGTATTTT
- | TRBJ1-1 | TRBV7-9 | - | CASSLGQSNTEAFF | TGTGCCAGCAGCTTAGGGCAATCGAACACTGAAGCTTTCTTT
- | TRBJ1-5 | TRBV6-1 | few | CASSELAGTNQPQHF | TGTGCCAGCAGTGAATTGGCAGGGACCAATCAGCCCCAGCATTTT
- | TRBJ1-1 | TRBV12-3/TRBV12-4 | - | CASSLVGQLRAEAFF | TGTGCCAGCAGTTTAGTAGGACAGCTGAGGGCTGAAGCTTTCTTT
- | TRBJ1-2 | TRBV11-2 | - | CASSGYQGGVDYGYTF | TGTGCCAGCAGCGGATATCAGGGTGGTGTGGACTATGGCTACACCTTC
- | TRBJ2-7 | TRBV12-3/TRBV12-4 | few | CASSLAGVSSYEQYF | TGTGCCAGCAGTTTAGCGGGAGTCAGCTCCTACGAGCAGTACTTC
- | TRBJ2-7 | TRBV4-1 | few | CASSQDRLGLDEQYF | TGCGCCAGCAGCCAAGATCGGCTAGGTCTCGACGAGCAGTACTTC
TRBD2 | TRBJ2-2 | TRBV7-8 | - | CASSLATAGVNGELFF | TGTGCCAGCAGCCTCGCAACAGCGGGAGTTAACGGGGAGCTGTTTTTT
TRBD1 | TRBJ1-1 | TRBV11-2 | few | CASSLEQTGLWTEAFF | TGTGCCAGCAGCCTTGAACAGACAGGGCTTTGGACTGAAGCTTTCTTT
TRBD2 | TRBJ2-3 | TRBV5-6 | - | CASSLLPSGGRTDTQYF | TGTGCCAGCAGCTTGTTGCCTAGCGGGGGGAGAACAGATACGCAGTATTTT
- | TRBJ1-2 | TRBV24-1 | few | CATSDPSGTANYGYTF | TGTGCCACCAGTGACCCCTCCGGGACGGCTAACTATGGCTACACCTTC
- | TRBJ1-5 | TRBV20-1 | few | CSARDGRDLTQPQHF | TGCAGTGCTAGAGATGGTCGGGACCTGACCCAGCCCCAGCATTTT
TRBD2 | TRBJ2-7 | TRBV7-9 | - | CASSLGKTSGPPEQYF | TGTGCCAGCAGCTTAGGGAAAACTAGCGGGCCTCCCGAGCAGTACTTC
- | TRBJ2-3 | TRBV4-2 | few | CASSQENSLLGDTQYF | TGTGCCAGCAGCCAAGAAAATTCACTACTTGGGGATACGCAGTATTTT
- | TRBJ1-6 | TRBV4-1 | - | CASSPLGSPLHF | TGCGCCAGCAGCCCCCTAGGTTCACCCCTCCACTTT
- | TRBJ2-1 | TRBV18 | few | CASLLLERFYNEQFF | TGTGCCAGCTTACTCCTAGAGAGATTCTACAATGAGCAGTTCTTC
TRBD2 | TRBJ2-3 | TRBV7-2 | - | CASSPGTGGPSDTQYF | TGTGCCAGCAGCCCGGGGACGGGAGGGCCATCAGATACGCAGTATTTT
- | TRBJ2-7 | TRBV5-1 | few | CASSLSYSYEQYF | TGCGCCAGCAGCTTGTCTTACAGCTACGAGCAGTACTTC
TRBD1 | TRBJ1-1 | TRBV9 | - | CASRATGADEAFF | TGTGCCAGCAGAGCTACAGGGGCGGATGAAGCTTTCTTT
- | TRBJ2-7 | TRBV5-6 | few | CASSLWSETYEQYF | TGTGCCAGCAGCCTCTGGTCGGAGACCTACGAGCAGTACTTC